This entry features one T cell receptor (beta chain) sequence. As originally analysed: Nucleated cell counts were estimated from reference gene primer amplification. TCRdb's table, derived via immunoSEQ multiplex PCR, lists solely in-frame clones and lacks some. The V and J calls and the clone size are those of that table, but D and trimming were determined from the DNA. The sample includes about 68,000 clones, roughly 89% of them seen just once. The source of the sample is a study of blood T cell repertoires in COVID-19. Study-wide context: In each case, the material was cDNA or gDNA derived from T cells, B-cell-depleted T cells, or PBMCs.

The CDR3 sequence is 15 residues long. V was clipped by 2 bases and J by 3 bases, with 13 bases between them. CDR1 and CDR2 (germline): SGHVS, FQNEAQ. Source material: peripheral blood. This TCR came from a man aged 50-60 years with active COVID-19. The V gene is TRBV7-8, the J gene TRBJ1-2; D call uncertain. Here the CDR3 DNA reads TGTGCCAGCAGCTTACTGGGAGGCGATTACTATGGCTACACCTTC. It yields the protein CASSLLGGDYYGYTF.